The clone carrying this T cell receptor beta chain was detected ten times or more. The antigen is unknown. Sequencing input was equivalent genomic DNA from CVID and controls. TCRdb's copy holds only in-frame clones and misses some; the assay was immunoSEQ multiplex PCR. The sample is made up of around 50,000 clones, none counted only once. Most patients and controls had Caucasian heritage. The data stem from a study of T cell clonality in common variable immunodeficiency. Whole-study results and caveats: TCRbeta clonality was increased in CVID versus healthy controls.

The source material was peripheral blood mononuclear cells. The TCR was taken from a person aged 18 to 75 in good health.

CDR3 loop: CSASVAAGDTGELFF. The covered CDR3 bases are TGCAGTGCTAGTGTGGCGGCAGGGGACACCGGGGAG. This sequence joins TRBV20-1 and TRBJ2-2; the D gene is possibly TRBD1 (6 bases). The read stops 3 residues short of the end of the CDR3; the missing end is completed from the germline J gene. Germline V gene sequence: CDR1 DFQATT, CDR2 SNEGSKA (reference sequence). The CDR3 covers 15 residues. Trimming took off 3 bases at V and 3 bases at J, with 14 bases between the two ends.